This T cell receptor beta chain was captured in a study of T cell repertoires in cytomegalovirus infection. In the study overall: Based on public TCR beta signatures, there were indications of CMV infection and of a matching HLA type.

Study-level findings and limits: Across the ex vivo response, the dominant clonotypes were HLA-C-restricted CMV-specific TCR beta clonotypes. Frequencies of public TCR beta families were cumulated, and this identified carriers of CMV plus the relevant HLA.

One entry per CDR3 protein results from TCRdb running MiXCR on the reads. Among about 530,000 distinct CDR3 sequences, more than 25% were seen once, and the ten largest hold approximately 13%. For this clonotype: Its antigen is not known.

V gave up 4 bases and J gave up 5 bases; unmatched junction bases: 23. Germline CDR1 reads SEHNR; CDR2 reads FQNEAQ (reference sequence). The CDR3 loop spans 22 amino acids. The clonotype originates from a human donor in good health (CMV status not recorded). Some clones in this sample may be carry-over from other donors' samples. Material for sequencing was PBMCs. The chain links TRBV7-9 to TRBJ2-3, with 14 bases aligning to TRBD2. Here the CDR3 DNA reads TGTGCCAGCAGCTCCTACTCCCGGACTAGCGGGAGGAGATATTTTGGCATAGATACGCAGTATTTT. It translates to CASSSYSRTSGRRYFGIDTQYF. The full variable domain, with the rest looked up from reference TRBV7-9 and TRBJ2-3, is DTGVSQNPRHKITKRGQNVTFRCDPISEHNRLYWYRQTLGQGPEFLTYFQNEAQLEKSRLLSDRFSAERPKGSFSTLEIQRTEQGDSAMYLCASSSYSRTSGRRYFGIDTQYFGPGTRLTVL.